This T cell receptor (beta chain) stems from a study of early T cells in non-severe SARS-CoV-2 infection. Molecules of cDNA were individually given unique molecular identifiers that were attached to them. In TCRdb, the 5' RACE reads were re-called with MiXCR into one record per CDR3 protein. The table records roughly 57,000 distinct CDR3 sequences, around 12% of them present only once. The germline CDR1 and CDR2 sequences are MNHEY and SMNVEV (reference sequence). V lost 5 bases to trimming and J lost 7 bases; unmatched junction nucleotides: 8. The CDR3 extends over 15 amino acids. This clonotype was counted ten times or more.

The sample comprised whole blood. J is TRBJ2-1 and V is TRBV27; 10 nucleotides line up with TRBD2. The source is an adult who was a healthcare worker with PCR-confirmed SARS-CoV-2 infection or an uninfected control (not recorded which). CDR3 nucleotides: TGTGCCAGCAGTAAGCCGGGACTAGCGAGTAATGAGCAGTTCTTC. It yields the protein CASSKPGLASNEQFF.